This TCR beta chain originates from a study of blood T cells in healthy people across ages. General observations from the study: The long-lived group displayed more naive CD4+ cells, plus higher diversity, than the aged donors did. Among T cells, TCR beta diversity per million cells dropped roughly linearly as age rose.

V shed 6 bases and J shed 8 bases, with 14 bases lying between them. The CDR3 is 14 amino acids. The germline CDR1 and CDR2 sequences are MNHEY and SMNVEV (reference sequence). Extracted total RNA amounted to at least 5.5 micrograms for each sample. Alongside a J-beta primer mix, a sample-barcoded 5' primer served in a second PCR lasting roughly 6 to 12 cycles. TCRdb processed the 5' RACE reads anew with MiXCR; each CDR3 protein has one entry. The data hold fewer than 1,000,000 distinct CDR3 sequences, with approximately 44% observed a single time. About this clonotype itself: The antigen is undetermined.

This chain joins TRBV27 and TRBJ1-6; D is unclear. This clonotype was sampled from a man aged 55 to 69 in good health. The source material was blood. CDR3 in amino acids: CASSRSSYYSPLHF. The CDR3 region has the DNA TGTGCCAGCAGCCGAAGTAGTTATTATTCACCCCTCCACTTT.